One and the same sample provided the 5 T cell receptor beta chains below, sequenced in a study of Ad26.COV2.S vaccination and SARS-CoV-2 variants. Treatment here: roughly 20 received Ad26.COV2.S at low or high dose, single or two shots; roughly 5 received placebo; per-sample allocation not given. Samples came from day 63 after the first vaccine or placebo injection. The repertoire was sequenced with immunoSEQ multiplex PCR; TCRdb's copy has only in-frame clones and lacks some. Among 300,000 to 350,000 clones listed, more than 85% were seen once. Here the sequenced sample was peripheral blood, taken in a trial of Ad26.COV2.S vaccine versus placebo. The source is a person aged 18-65 years who received the Ad26.COV2.S COVID-19 vaccine or a placebo.

The DNA for the CDR3 is TGTGCCAGCTCTTTCCGAGCTAGCGGAATCTCCTACGAGCAGTACTTC. Translating it yields CASSFRASGISYEQYF. The chain has TRBV18 and TRBJ2-7, with 7 nucleotides matching TRBD2. The CDR3 totals 16 residues. Germline V gene data show CDR1 as KGHSH and CDR2 as LQKENI. Germline trimming cut 6 bases from V and 0 bases from J; bases unmatched to any gene: 11.

This chain joins TRBV11-2 and TRBJ1-1, with D uncertain. Germline V gene data show CDR1 as SGHAT and CDR2 as FQNNGV. Trimming pared 4 bases from V and 0 bases from J, leaving 15 bases between. The CDR3 is made up of 16 amino acids. The CDR3: CASSYGPATVNTEAFF. The CDR3 region has the DNA TGTGCCAGCAGCTACGGACCCGCGACGGTGAACACTGAAGCTTTCTTT. The whole variable domain, remainder taken from reference TRBV11-2 and TRBJ1-1, is EAGVAQSPRYKIIEKRQSVAFWCNPISGHATLYWYQQILGQGPKLLIQFQNNGVVDDSQLPKDRFSAERLKGVDSTLKIQPAKLEDSAVYLCASSYGPATVNTEAFFGQGTRLTVV.

The V gene is TRBV5-6, the J gene TRBJ2-1, with D perhaps matching TRBD1 (6 bases). Trimming took 4 bases from V and 8 from J, leaving 16 bases between them. Germline-derived CDR1 and CDR2 are SGHDT and YYEEEE. The CDR3 length is 14 residues. The CDR3 loop is CASSLLTGFDEQFF. The CDR3 coding sequence is TGTGCCAGCAGCCTGTTAACAGGGTTCGATGAGCAGTTCTTC.

The chain is built from TRBV30 and TRBJ1-1, with a tentative D call TRBD1 (5 bases). Trimming left V 4 bases short and J 6 bases short, with 12 bases between. Germline V gene data show CDR1 as GTSNPN and CDR2 as SVGIG (reference sequence). The CDR3 has 12 residues. The CDR3 bases are TGTGCCTGGATGAGGGACGGCCCTGAAGCTTTCTTT. It yields the protein CAWMRDGPEAFF. Full variable domain (missing parts from reference TRBV30 and TRBJ1-1): SQTIHQWPATLVQPVGSPLSLECTVEGTSNPNLYWYRQAAGRGLQLLFYSVGIGQISSEVPQNLSASRPQDRQFILSSKKLLLSDSGFYLCAWMRDGPEAFFGQGTRLTVV.

This clone was picked up many times. Additional DNA sequences in this sample encode the identical CDR3. The chain links TRBV3-1 (or the pseudogene TRBV3-2) to TRBJ2-7; 7 positions agree with TRBD2. The CDR3 contains 13 residues. The V segment lost 1 base and the J segment 4 bases; nucleotides outside the gene matches: 1. The germline CDR1 and CDR2 sequences are LGHDT and YNNKEL (reference sequence). This chain's CDR3 is CASSQVRGYEQYF. In nucleotides, the CDR3 is TGTGCCAGCAGCCAAGTGCGGGGGTACGAGCAGTACTTC.